This T cell receptor (beta chain) was sequenced for a study of cytomegalovirus exposure and HLA in healthy donors. Study context: Early on, a data release was issued that held 85 million to 95 million unique TCRs from HLA-typed donors. Study-level findings and limits: Associated with HLA alleles at 0.05 false discovery rate in a later analysis were fewer than 20,000 TCR beta sequences. Researchers reported that a few CMV-associated chains were confirmed in vitro as CMV antigen-specific.

This clone was recorded a few times. Its target is not known. Primers for the PCR totalled 60 Vbeta and 13 Jbeta. Original processing notes: An analysis that came later counted some 80 million unique TCR beta chains, approximately 10 million shared. Sequencing was performed with immunoSEQ multiplex PCR; in TCRdb, only in-frame clones are kept and a portion is missing. V, J and clone size derive from that table, while D and trimming were established from the DNA sequence. This sample yields 90,000 to 100,000 clones, of which less than 80% are seen a single time; roughly 2% belongs to the top ten. Trimming removed 5 bases from V and 0 bases from J, with 20 bases in between. The CDR3 extends over 18 amino acids. Germline V gives CDR1 LNHDA, CDR2 SQIVND (reference sequence).

Input material: PBMCs. The TCR comes from a man in his forties in good health and CMV-seronegative. V is TRBV19 and J is TRBJ2-1, with D maybe TRBD2 (5 bases). CDR3 residues: CASSYRTSTTSSYNEQFF. Here the CDR3 DNA reads TGTGCCAGTAGTTATAGGACTTCTACTACCAGCTCCTACAATGAGCAGTTCTTC.